This T cell receptor (beta chain) was captured by sequencing in a study of blood T cell repertoires in COVID-19. Study as a whole: Donors in the United States, Italy and Spain gave samples during acute or convalescent COVID-19. PBMCs, B-cell-depleted T cells, or T cells were the source of the cDNA or gDNA that made up the material.

Original handling: Amplified reference gene primers provided the basis for estimating nucleated cell counts. Profiling relied on immunoSEQ multiplex PCR, and the TCRdb table lists in-frame clones only, not all of them. V, J and clone size were drawn from that table, and D and trimming were deduced from the DNA. The data show more than 110,000 clones, 70% to 80% seen once. Germline-derived CDR1 and CDR2 are SEHNR and FQNEAQ (reference sequence). Trimming removed 4 bases from V and 1 base from J, with 7 bases in between. The CDR3 totals 13 residues. The material sequenced was peripheral blood. This receptor was obtained from a man in his fifties or sixties with acute or convalescent COVID-19. The chain joins TRBV7-9 to TRBJ1-1, with unresolved D. The CDR3 DNA sequence: TGTGCCAGCAGCTCACCAGGGAACACTGAAGCTTTCTTT. It yields the protein CASSSPGNTEAFF. Looking up the rest from reference TRBV7-9 and TRBJ1-1 gives the full variable domain: DTGVSQNPRHKITKRGQNVTFRCDPISEHNRLYWYRQTLGQGPEFLTYFQNEAQLEKSRLLSDRFSAERPKGSFSTLEIQRTEQGDSAMYLCASSSPGNTEAFFGQGTRLTVV.